The 27 T cell receptor beta chains listed next were all sequenced from one sample in a study of T cells in Graves' hyperthyroidism and ophthalmopathy. Amplification targeted TCR beta CDR3 regions from RNA transcripts. The primer set for the first-round RT-PCR of the TCR CDR3 was HTBI. Each CDR3 protein gets one entry after TCRdb re-called the multiplex PCR reads with MiXCR. Of around 420,000 distinct CDR3 sequences in the sample, about a sixth were seen once. The sequenced material came from blood. The receptors derive from a woman younger than 30 with Graves' hyperthyroidism.

This clonotype has a count of ten or more. DNA for the CDR3: TGTGCCAGCTCACGGAGCACTAGAACCGGGACTTATCCCTACGAGCAGTACTTC. This codes for CASSRSTRTGTYPYEQYF. The chain combines TRBV18 with TRBJ2-7, with D possibly being TRBD2 (6 bases). This CDR3 is built from 18 residues. V lost 4 bases and J 2 bases, leaving 24 bases between the germline ends. Germline-derived CDR1 and CDR2 are KGHSH and LQKENI.

This clonotype has at least ten counts. The chain combines TRBV27 with TRBJ2-3; 10 bases match TRBD2. After removal of 6 bases from V and 4 bases from J, the junction contained 10 bases not matched to a gene. In germline, CDR1 is MNHEY, CDR2 SMNVEV (reference sequence). The CDR3 length is 16 residues. CDR3 sequence reads: CASSGLASGSSDTQYF. CDR3 bases: TGTGCCAGCAGCGGCTTAGCTAGCGGGAGTTCAGATACGCAGTATTTT.

This clonotype was counted many times. The V call is TRBV4-1, the J call TRBJ1-2, with a weak D call TRBD1 (6 bases). CDR3 length equals 18 residues. Germline values: CDR1 MGHRA, CDR2 YSYEKL. V was shortened by 0 bases and J by 4 bases, with 21 bases between the two germline ends. The CDR3 here is CASSQDLRGGGASYGYTF. The CDR3, as DNA: TGCGCCAGCAGCCAAGACCTCCGTGGGGGGGGCGCTTCCTATGGCTACACCTTC.

The chain uses TRBV6-1 and TRBJ2-7; either TRBD1 or TRBD2 may fit D (5 bases each). This CDR3 contains 12 residues. V gave up 11 bases and J gave up 2 bases, with 13 bases separating them. From germline, CDR1 is MNHNS and CDR2 SASEGT. CDR3: CAGWDGTYEQYF. The CDR3 nucleotides are TGTGCCGGATGGGACGGTACCTACGAGCAGTACTTC.

The table lists this clonotype with many counts. The rearrangement joins TRBV12-3 or TRBV12-4 to TRBJ1-1; 9 nucleotides line up with TRBD1. This CDR3 is 12 amino acids long. J was trimmed by 6 bases and V by 8 bases; bases with no gene match: 4. CDR3 in amino acids: CASGGQGPEAFF. The CDR3 DNA follows: TGTGCCAGCGGGGGACAGGGCCCTGAAGCTTTCTTT.

This chain uses TRBV27 with TRBJ2-7, with D possibly matching TRBD1 (6 bases). CDR1 MNHEY and CDR2 SMNVEV come from the germline V gene (reference sequence). The V and J ends lost 3 bases and 6 bases respectively, with 12 bases between them. The CDR3 runs 13 residues. The CDR3 here is CASSFGQGREQYF. DNA for the CDR3: TGTGCCAGCAGTTTCGGGCAGGGGCGCGAGCAGTACTTC.

The genes are TRBV19 and TRBJ2-5; D gene unclear. This CDR3 is 14 amino acids long. Germline loops: CDR1 LNHDA, CDR2 SQIVND (reference sequence). Trimming left V 6 bases short and J 2 bases short, with 13 bases between. CDR3: CASRSVAGQETQYF. The DNA of the CDR3 is TGTGCCAGTAGATCGGTTGCAGGACAAGAGACCCAGTACTTC.

This clonotype came up many times. One end of the junction is discordant with germline, which a read error may explain. V usage is TRBV20-1 and J usage is TRBJ2-7; 13 bases line up with TRBD2. Germline V CDR1 and CDR2: DFQATT, SNEGSKA (reference sequence). The CDR3 consists of 16 residues. The CDR3 coding sequence is TGCAGTGCTAGGGCTAATGGACTAGCGGGAGTTTACGAGCAGCACTTC. Amino acid sequence: CSARANGLAGVYEQHF.

In this sample, this clonotype turned up many times. CDR3 nucleotides: TGTGCCAGCAGCCAAGAGTCCCAAAGCACTGGGGAGCTGTTTTTT. Residues: CASSQESQSTGELFF. This sequence joins TRBV3-1 and TRBJ2-2, with D unclear. The CDR3 length is 15 residues. Trimming left V 0 bases short and J 8 bases short, with 13 bases between. Germline-derived CDR1 and CDR2 are LGHDT and YNNKEL (reference sequence).

This clonotype was seen many times. This chain uses TRBV3-1 with TRBJ2-7; 9 nucleotides match TRBD2. J lost 7 bases, V lost 2 bases, and 9 bases had no gene match. This CDR3 contains 15 residues. The germline V gene has CDR1 LGHDT and CDR2 YNNKEL (reference sequence). CDR3: CASSQTDSGRREQYF. CDR3 DNA: TGTGCCAGCAGCCAAACGGATAGCGGGAGAAGAGAGCAGTACTTC.

This chain uses TRBV5-1 with TRBJ1-5; a possible D gene is TRBD1 (6 bases). Germline values: CDR1 SGHRS, CDR2 YFSETQ. The CDR3 totals 14 residues. The germline V and J ends were trimmed by 1 base and 7 bases, with 12 bases remaining between them. The CDR3: CASSLQPGDQPQHF. The CDR3 DNA is TGCGCCAGCAGCTTGCAGCCAGGGGACCAGCCCCAGCATTTT.

The chain links TRBV19 to TRBJ1-2; no definite D call. Trimming removed 7 bases from V and 3 bases from J, with 15 bases in between. This CDR3 has 14 residues. Looked up from germline, CDR1 is LNHDA and CDR2 is SQIVND (reference sequence). For the CDR3, the DNA is TGTGCCAGTACTCCACCCGGACTCTACTATGGCTACACCTTC. Its protein is CASTPPGLYYGYTF.

Concerning this clonotype: Since a much larger clone is just one base distant, this may be a read error. The V call is TRBV6-5, the J call TRBJ1-4, with D possibly TRBD1 on 5 matching bases. Germline V gene lookup returns CDR1 MNHEY and CDR2 SVGAGI. The CDR3 covers 15 residues. Trimming cost V 0 bases and J 8 bases, with 13 bases left between them. CDR3 DNA sequence: TGTGCCAGCAGTTACTCGGGGGATACCGGGGAAAAACTGTTTTTT. It specifies CASSYSGDTGEKLFF.

This clonotype appeared many times. V gene TRBV5-1 combines with J gene TRBJ1-3; no clear D. The CDR3 totals 14 residues. V dropped 0 bases and J dropped 0 bases, with 4 bases sitting between them. Germline V gene data show CDR1 as SGHRS and CDR2 as YFSETQ. CDR3 nucleotide sequence: TGCGCCAGCAGCTTGGAAGGCTCTGGAAACACCATATATTTT. Translation gives CASSLEGSGNTIYF.

Many counts were recorded for this clonotype. The chain uses TRBV7-2 and TRBJ2-5; D is ambiguous. This CDR3 has 15 amino acids. V lost 1 base to trimming and J lost 1 base, with 10 bases between them. In germline, CDR1 is SGHTA, CDR2 FQGNSA. As DNA, the CDR3 is TGTGCCAGCAGCTTAGTCCGCTCACCCCAAGAGACCCAGTACTTC. It is translated as CASSLVRSPQETQYF.

This clonotype has more than one count but fewer than ten. The chain is built from TRBV4-1 and TRBJ2-7, with 7 positions matching TRBD1. The junction had 10 bases not matched to a gene; V was cut back by 5 bases and J by 0 bases. CDR1 and CDR2 from the germline V gene are MGHRA and YSYEKL. The CDR3 covers 16 residues. The DNA of the CDR3 is TGCGCCAGCAGCGCCCGGGACAGCTTAAGCTCCTACGAGCAGTACTTC. Translating gives CASSARDSLSSYEQYF.

This clonotype was counted at least ten times. The chain carries TRBV20-1 and TRBJ2-7; D call uncertain. Trimming stripped 0 bases from V and 5 bases from J, with 11 bases between. CDR3 size: 13 residues. Per germline, CDR1 DFQATT and CDR2 SNEGSKA (reference sequence). The CDR3 DNA follows: TGCAGTGCTAGAGACTTAGGTTGGGACGAGCAGTACTTC. As protein: CSARDLGWDEQYF.

This clonotype showed up many times. J is TRBJ2-1 and V is TRBV6-1, with D perhaps TRBD2 (6 bases). The CDR3 sequence is 17 residues long. Trimming took 5 bases from V and 7 from J, leaving 24 bases between them. Germline lookup yields CDR1 MNHNS and CDR2 SASEGT. The CDR3 region has the DNA TGTGCCAGCAGTTACGAATCTTCGGGAGAAGGGGAAAATGAGCAGTTCTTC. Translated, it gives CASSYESSGEGENEQFF.

This clonotype was observed a handful of times. A much larger clone lies a single base off, so this may be a read error. The V and J genes are TRBV18 and TRBJ2-1, with D uncertain. There are 11 residues in the CDR3. Per germline, CDR1 KGHSH and CDR2 LQKENI. The CDR3 DNA sequence: TGTGCCAGCTCACCTGACAATGGGCAGTTCTTC. Its translation: CASSPDNGQFF.

This clonotype occurred a few times. The J gene is TRBJ2-2, the V gene TRBV3-1; 7 bases are a match to TRBD2. The junction had 10 bases not matched to a gene; V was cut back by 3 bases and J by 6 bases. The germline CDR1 and CDR2 sequences are LGHDT and YNNKEL (reference sequence). The CDR3 contains 16 residues. The DNA for the CDR3 is TGTGCCAGCAGCCATCCCTCTAGCGGAGGTTCCGGGGAGCTGTTTTTT. Translating gives CASSHPSSGGSGELFF.

This rearrangement joins TRBV20-1 to TRBJ1-6, with a possible D match to TRBD1 (5 bases). The CDR3 length is 14 residues. V lost 3 bases and J 10 bases, leaving 16 bases between the germline ends. CDR1 is DFQATT, CDR2 SNEGSKA, per germline (reference sequence). As DNA, the CDR3 is TGCAGTGCTAGCGCCCAGGGTGGTAACTCACCCCTCCACTTT. This codes for CSASAQGGNSPLHF.

The chain uses TRBV12-3 or TRBV12-4 and TRBJ2-1; D may be TRBD2 (5 bases). Trimming stripped 5 bases from V and 6 bases from J, with 11 bases between. This CDR3 is built from 13 residues. DNA for the CDR3: TGTGCCAGCAGTATAACTAGAGTCAATGAGCAGTTCTTC. Translation: CASSITRVNEQFF.

This clonotype has at least ten counts. The chain links TRBV6-1 to TRBJ2-7, with TRBD2 identical over 7 bases. The CDR3 totals 14 residues. Germline CDR1 reads MNHNS; CDR2 reads SASEGT. Trimming removed 8 bases from V and 5 bases from J; junction bases left unmatched: 12. Written as DNA, the CDR3 is TGTGCCAGCGGTTTCGCCGGGGGGTTCAACGAGCAGTACTTC. Residues: CASGFAGGFNEQYF.

In this sample, this clonotype turned up many times. V is TRBV5-1 and J is TRBJ1-1, with D perhaps TRBD1 (6 bases). CDR3 size: 15 residues. The V end lost 4 bases, the J end lost 3 bases, and 16 bases lay between the germline ends. Germline V gene sequence: CDR1 SGHRS, CDR2 YFSETQ. CDR3 region: CASSPRCRGYTEAFF. In DNA form, the CDR3 reads TGCGCCAGCAGCCCTCGTTGCAGGGGATACACTGAAGCTTTCTTT.

The gene calls are TRBV11-3 and TRBJ2-7; a possible D gene is TRBD2 (5 bases). The CDR3 runs to 18 residues. Germline CDR1 SGHNT, CDR2 YENEEA. V gave up 1 base and J gave up 2 bases, with 21 bases separating them. CDR3 DNA: TGTGCCAGCAGCTTAGTCGCGGTTGGGTGGGAGACCACCTACGAGCAGTACTTC. Translated, it gives CASSLVAVGWETTYEQYF.

This clonotype was recorded many times. This chain uses TRBV9 with TRBJ2-7; D is unresolved. Germline V gene lookup returns CDR1 SGDLS and CDR2 YYNGEE. V was pared by 3 bases and J by 6 bases, with 10 bases between. This CDR3 comprises 12 residues. The CDR3 nucleotides read TGTGCCAGCAGCGCCTCCCCCGGCGAGCAGTACTTC. This encodes CASSASPGEQYF.

This clonotype has just a few counts. A read error may be the cause here, since a much bigger clone is one base away. The genes are TRBV10-3 and TRBJ2-5; TRBD1 aligns across 11 bases. Germline CDR1 is ENHRY and CDR2 is SYGVKD. This CDR3 is 16 amino acids long. The CDR3 region is CAVSERRTGGGETQYF. CDR3 sequence (DNA): TGTGCCGTCAGTGAGAGAAGGACAGGGGGCGGGGAGACCCAGTACTTC.